The 3 T cell receptor beta chains given below trace back to one sample, sequenced in a study of blood T cell repertoires in COVID-19. The repertoire was sequenced with immunoSEQ multiplex PCR; TCRdb's copy has only in-frame clones and lacks some. The sample gives 160,000 or so clones, around four fifths of which show up once; roughly a tenth is in the top ten. The specimen was peripheral blood. The receptor source for this set is a human donor in a cohort sampled during active COVID-19.

This clone has only one observation. The V call is TRBV20-1, the J call TRBJ1-2, with D unresolved. The germline gives CDR1 DFQATT, CDR2 SNEGSKA (reference sequence). The CDR3 has 10 residues. The CDR3 sequence: CTPEDYGYTF. For the CDR3, the DNA is TGCACCCCCGAGGACTATGGCTACACCTTC.

This chain links TRBV19 with TRBJ1-5; 8 positions agree with TRBD1. Germline V CDR1 and CDR2: LNHDA, SQIVND (reference sequence). Trimming took 6 bases from V and 6 from J; bases not matched to a gene: 13. This CDR3 has 16 residues. The CDR3 sequence: CASRILAQGDGQPQHF. For the CDR3, the DNA is TGTGCCAGTAGAATCCTGGCACAGGGGGACGGTCAGCCCCAGCATTTT.

This clone was counted between two and nine times. The chain recombines TRBV7-8 with TRBJ2-6; 12 bases are a match to TRBD1. From germline, CDR1 is SGHVS and CDR2 FQNEAQ. Losses at the gene ends were 0 bases for V and 3 bases for J; bases not matched to a gene: 3. This CDR3 region has 18 residues. CDR3 protein: CASSLAGTGGFGANVLTF. The DNA of the CDR3 is TGTGCCAGCAGCTTAGCCGGGACAGGGGGCTTTGGGGCCAACGTCCTGACTTTC.